These 8 T cell receptor beta chains were all obtained from the same sample, sequenced in a study of response to subunit inactivated influenza vaccine. TCRdb reanalysed the RT-PCR reads using MiXCR and keeps one entry per CDR3 protein. The sample yields 500,000 to 600,000 distinct CDR3 sequences, 12% seen once. The material was PBMCs from blood, obtained on the day of vaccination. Receptors were obtained from a man in his fifties who received an inactivated influenza vaccine.

This clonotype has more than one count but fewer than ten. The CDR3 DNA reads as TGTGCCAGCAGCCCGACGCCAGCCGGAACCCAGTACTTC. Amino acid sequence: CASSPTPAGTQYF. The chain joins TRBV7-2 to TRBJ2-5; D unresolved. The germline V gene encodes CDR1 SGHTA and CDR2 FQGNSA. The CDR3 spans 13 residues. The germline V and J ends were trimmed by 5 bases and 8 bases, with 15 bases remaining between them.

This clonotype was counted only a few times. The V and J genes are TRBV7-2 and TRBJ2-1; D not certain. This CDR3 spans 14 amino acids. Trimming left V 1 base short and J 10 bases short, with 14 bases between. Per the germline V gene, CDR1 is SGHTA and CDR2 is FQGNSA. In DNA form, the CDR3 reads TGTGCCAGCAGCTTAGTGTTCAGTAGTCAGGAGCAGTTCTTC. The encoded protein is CASSLVFSSQEQFF.

This clonotype was counted many times. The V call is TRBV21-1, the J call TRBJ2-2; the D call in the table, TRBD1, was not verified against the DNA. TRBV21-1 is shown as a pseudogene. The CDR3 sequence is 16 residues long. Written as DNA, the CDR3 is TGTGCCAGCAGCAAAGCGGAGGACACGAACACCGGGGAGCTGTTTTTT. It encodes CASSKAEDTNTGELFF.

This clonotype was observed a handful of times. This chain connects TRBV6-5 to TRBJ2-2, with 7 bases that match TRBD2. The germline V gene has CDR1 MNHEY and CDR2 SVGAGI. V lost 3 bases and J lost 6; bases outside the gene matches: 7. This CDR3 is 15 amino acids long. The CDR3 sequence: CASSYGVAGAGELFF. For the CDR3, the DNA is TGTGCCAGCAGTTATGGGGTAGCGGGCGCCGGGGAGCTGTTTTTT.

This clonotype was detected many times. V usage is TRBV12-3 or TRBV12-4 and J usage is TRBJ2-5; no reliable D call. CDR3 length: 14 amino acids. Between the trimmed V and J ends, which lost 1 base and 1 base, there was a span of 7 bases. DNA for the CDR3: TGTGCCAGCAGTTTAGGGCTGAGCCAAGAGACCCAGTACTTC. It codes for CASSLGLSQETQYF.

In this sample, this clonotype turned up many times. The genes are TRBV12-3 or TRBV12-4 and TRBJ1-4, with unresolved D. The CDR3 sequence is 13 residues long. The V end was cut by 5 bases, the J end by 7 bases, with 11 bases between. This CDR3 is CASSNRRGEKLFF. DNA for the CDR3: TGTGCCAGCAGTAACCGACGCGGTGAAAAACTGTTTTTT.

The table lists this clonotype with a few counts. The chain has TRBV3-1 and TRBJ2-7; perhaps TRBD2 as D (6 bases). From germline, CDR1 is LGHDT and CDR2 YNNKEL (reference sequence). The CDR3 is 14 amino acids. Trimming shortened V by 2 bases and J by 2 bases, and 10 bases separated the two germline ends. The CDR3 DNA reads as TGTGCCAGCAGCCAATTTAGCGGACCCTACGAGCAGTACTTC. This translates into CASSQFSGPYEQYF.

The chain joins TRBV6-2 or TRBV6-3 to TRBJ2-1; 8 bases are a match to TRBD1. The V and J ends lost 11 bases and 3 bases, in that order; junction bases with no gene match: 6. The CDR3 is 13 residues long. Germline assignment: CDR1 MNHEY and CDR2 SVGEGT. The CDR3 region has the DNA TGTGCCGGCTCCAGGGGGCTCTACAATGAGCAGTTCTTC. This encodes CAGSRGLYNEQFF.